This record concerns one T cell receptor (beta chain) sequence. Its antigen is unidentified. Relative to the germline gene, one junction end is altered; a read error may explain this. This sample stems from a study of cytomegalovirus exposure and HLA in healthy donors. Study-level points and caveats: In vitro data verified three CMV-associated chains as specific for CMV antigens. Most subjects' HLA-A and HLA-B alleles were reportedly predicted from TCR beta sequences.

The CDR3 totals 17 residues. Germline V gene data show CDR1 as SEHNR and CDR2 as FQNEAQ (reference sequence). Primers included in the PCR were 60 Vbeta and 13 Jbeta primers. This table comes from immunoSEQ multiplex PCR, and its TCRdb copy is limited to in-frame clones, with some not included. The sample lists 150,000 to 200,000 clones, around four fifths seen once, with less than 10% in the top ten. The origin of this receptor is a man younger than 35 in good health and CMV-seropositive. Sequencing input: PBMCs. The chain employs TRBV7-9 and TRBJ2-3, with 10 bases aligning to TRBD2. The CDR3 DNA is TGTGCCAGCAGTTTAGCGGGGGGTGTTCGGTTGTCAGATACGCAGTATTTT. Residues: CASSLAGGVRLSDTQYF.